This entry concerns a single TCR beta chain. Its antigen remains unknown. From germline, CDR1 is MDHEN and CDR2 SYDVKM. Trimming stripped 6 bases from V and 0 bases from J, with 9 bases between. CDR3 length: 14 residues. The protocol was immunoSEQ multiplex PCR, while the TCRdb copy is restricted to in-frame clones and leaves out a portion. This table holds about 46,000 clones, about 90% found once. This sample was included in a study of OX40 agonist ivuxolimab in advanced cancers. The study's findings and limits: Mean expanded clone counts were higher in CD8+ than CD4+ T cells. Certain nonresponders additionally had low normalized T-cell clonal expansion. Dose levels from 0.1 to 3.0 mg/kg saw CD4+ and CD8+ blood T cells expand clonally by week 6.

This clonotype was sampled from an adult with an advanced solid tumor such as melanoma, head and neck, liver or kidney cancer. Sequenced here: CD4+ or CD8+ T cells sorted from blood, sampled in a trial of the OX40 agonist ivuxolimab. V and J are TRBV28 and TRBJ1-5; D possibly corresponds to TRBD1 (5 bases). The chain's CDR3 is CASRGGHSNQPQHF. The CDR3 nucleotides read TGTGCCAGCAGGGGGGGTCATAGCAATCAGCCCCAGCATTTT.